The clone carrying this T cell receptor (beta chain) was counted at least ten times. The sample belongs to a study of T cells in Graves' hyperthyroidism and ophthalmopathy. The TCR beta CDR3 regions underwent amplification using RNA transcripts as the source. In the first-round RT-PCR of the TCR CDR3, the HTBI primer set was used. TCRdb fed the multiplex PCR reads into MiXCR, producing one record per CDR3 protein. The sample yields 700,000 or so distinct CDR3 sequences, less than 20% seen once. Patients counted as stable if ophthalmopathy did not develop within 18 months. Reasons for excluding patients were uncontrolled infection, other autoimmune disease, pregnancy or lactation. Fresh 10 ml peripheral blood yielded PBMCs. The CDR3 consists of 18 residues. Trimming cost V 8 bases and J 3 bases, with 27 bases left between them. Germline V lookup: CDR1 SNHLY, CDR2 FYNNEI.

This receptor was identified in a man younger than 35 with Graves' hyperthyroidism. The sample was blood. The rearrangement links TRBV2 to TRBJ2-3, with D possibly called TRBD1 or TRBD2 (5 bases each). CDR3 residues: CASGGGVPAAPVTDTQYF. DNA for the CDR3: TGTGCCAGCGGGGGTGGAGTTCCCGCTGCTCCTGTAACAGATACGCAGTATTTT.